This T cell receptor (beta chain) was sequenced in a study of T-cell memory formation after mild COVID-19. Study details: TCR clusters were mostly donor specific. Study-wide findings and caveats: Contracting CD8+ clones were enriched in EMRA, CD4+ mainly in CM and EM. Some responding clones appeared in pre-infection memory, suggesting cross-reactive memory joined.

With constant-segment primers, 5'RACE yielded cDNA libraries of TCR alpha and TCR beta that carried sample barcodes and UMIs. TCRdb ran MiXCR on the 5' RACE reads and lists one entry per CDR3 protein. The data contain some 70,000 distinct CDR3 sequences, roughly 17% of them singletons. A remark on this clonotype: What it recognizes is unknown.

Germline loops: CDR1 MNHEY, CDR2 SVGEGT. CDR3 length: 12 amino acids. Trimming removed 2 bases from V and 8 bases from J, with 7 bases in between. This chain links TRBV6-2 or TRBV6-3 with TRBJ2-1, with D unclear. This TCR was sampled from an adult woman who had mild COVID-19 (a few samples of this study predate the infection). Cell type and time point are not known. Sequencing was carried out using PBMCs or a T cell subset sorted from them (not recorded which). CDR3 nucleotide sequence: TGTGCCAGCAGTTACACGGGCGATGAGCAGTTCTTC. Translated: CASSYTGDEQFF.